A single sample gave rise to the 5 T cell receptor beta chains below, sequenced in a study of immune characterization of retroperitoneal liposarcoma. TCRdb passed the PCR reads through MiXCR, listing each CDR3 protein once. The repertoire consists of roughly 10,000 distinct CDR3 sequences, with 22% occurring once and the leading ten covering approximately 9%. Sequenced material: blood. The receptors were gathered from a female donor with retroperitoneal liposarcoma.

This clonotype is medium-sized by share. The gene calls are TRBV12-3 or TRBV12-4 and TRBJ2-4; 7 bases align to TRBD1. This CDR3 contains 13 residues. Unmatched junction bases numbered 1, after V lost 4 bases and J lost 4 bases. CDR3 sequence reads: CASSWGQKNIQYF. The CDR3 DNA reads TGTGCCAGCAGTTGGGGACAGAAAAACATTCAGTACTTC.

This clonotype was detected only a few times. The chain is built from TRBV10-3 and TRBJ2-3; D gene ambiguous. V lost 3 bases, J lost 1 base, and 11 bases lay in between. Germline CDR1 and CDR2: ENHRY and SYGVKD. CDR3 size: 15 residues. The CDR3 DNA sequence: TGTGCCATCAGTGACCGGGTTTATGGCACAGATACGCAGTATTTT. This gives the protein CAISDRVYGTDTQYF.

This clonotype was counted between two and nine times. The chain is built from TRBV27 and TRBJ2-7; D may be TRBD1 (6 bases). With 2 bases removed from V and 0 bases from J, the gap between germline ends came to 11 bases. The CDR3 consists of 15 residues. Germline V gene data show CDR1 as MNHEY and CDR2 as SMNVEV (reference sequence). In DNA form, the CDR3 reads TGTGCCAGCAGTTTAAGTCCAGGGGACTCCTACGAGCAGTACTTC. Residues: CASSLSPGDSYEQYF.

This clonotype was detected a few times. The chain recombines TRBV5-5 with TRBJ2-5; 7 bases are a match to TRBD2. V lost 0 bases to trimming and J lost 5 bases; unmatched junction nucleotides: 10. CDR1 is SGHKS, CDR2 YYEKEE, per germline (reference sequence). This CDR3 comprises 16 residues. In DNA form, the CDR3 reads TGTGCCAGCAGCTTGGCAGGGAGCGGGATCTACGAGACCCAGTACTTC. Translation gives CASSLAGSGIYETQYF.

This clonotype has a count of ten or more. A read error may be the cause here, since a much bigger clone is one base away. The chain employs TRBV7-3 and TRBJ2-1; 8 positions agree with TRBD2. TRBJ2-7 matches the DNA end more closely, so the J call is doubtful. The CDR3 is 15 amino acids. Germline loops: CDR1 SGHTA, CDR2 FQGTGA. The CDR3 nucleotides read TGTGCCAGCAGCGCGGGAGGTATAGCGGGAACTGAGCAGTACTTC. This codes for CASSAGGIAGTEQYF.